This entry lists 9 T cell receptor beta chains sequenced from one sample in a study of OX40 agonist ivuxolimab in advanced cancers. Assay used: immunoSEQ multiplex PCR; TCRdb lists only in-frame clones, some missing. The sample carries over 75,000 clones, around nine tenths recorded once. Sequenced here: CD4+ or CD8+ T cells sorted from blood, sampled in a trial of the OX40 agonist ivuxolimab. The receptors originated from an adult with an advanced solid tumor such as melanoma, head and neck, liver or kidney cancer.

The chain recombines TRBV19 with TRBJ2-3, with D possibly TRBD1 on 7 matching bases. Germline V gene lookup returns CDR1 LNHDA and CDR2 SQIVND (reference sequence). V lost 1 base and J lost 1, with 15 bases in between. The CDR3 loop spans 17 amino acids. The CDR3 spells CASSIVSGGLGTDTQYF. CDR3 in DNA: TGTGCCAGTAGTATAGTTTCAGGGGGACTCGGCACAGATACGCAGTATTTT. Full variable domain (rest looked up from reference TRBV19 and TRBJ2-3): DGGITQSPKYLFRKEGQNVTLSCEQNLNHDAMYWYRQDPGQGLRLIYYSQIVNDFQKGDIAEGYSVSREKKESFPLTVTSAQKNPTAFYLCASSIVSGGLGTDTQYFGPGTRLTVL.

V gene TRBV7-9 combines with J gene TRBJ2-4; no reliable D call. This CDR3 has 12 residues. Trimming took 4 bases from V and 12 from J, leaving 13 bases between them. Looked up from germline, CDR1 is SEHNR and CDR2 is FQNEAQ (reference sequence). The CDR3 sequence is CASSYASSPQYF. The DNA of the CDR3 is TGTGCCAGCAGCTACGCTAGTAGTCCTCAGTACTTC.

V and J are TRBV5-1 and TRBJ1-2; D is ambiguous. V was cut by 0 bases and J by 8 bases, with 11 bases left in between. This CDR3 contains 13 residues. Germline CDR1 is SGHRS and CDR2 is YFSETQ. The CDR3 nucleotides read TGCGCCAGCAGCTTGGTTGGAGGGCAAGGCTACACCTTC. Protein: CASSLVGGQGYTF.

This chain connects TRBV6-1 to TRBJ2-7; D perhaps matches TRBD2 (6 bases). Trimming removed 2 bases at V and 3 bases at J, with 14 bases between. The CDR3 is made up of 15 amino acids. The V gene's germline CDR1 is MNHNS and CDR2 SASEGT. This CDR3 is CASSERGSGGYEQYF. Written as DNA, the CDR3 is TGTGCCAGCAGTGAACGGGGTAGCGGTGGCTACGAGCAGTACTTC.

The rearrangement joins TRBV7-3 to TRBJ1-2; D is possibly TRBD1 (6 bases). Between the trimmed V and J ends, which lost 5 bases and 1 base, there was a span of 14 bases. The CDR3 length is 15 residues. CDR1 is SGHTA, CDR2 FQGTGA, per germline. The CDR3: CASSPSGGNNYGYTF. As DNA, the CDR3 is TGTGCCAGCAGCCCTAGTGGGGGCAATAACTATGGCTACACCTTC.

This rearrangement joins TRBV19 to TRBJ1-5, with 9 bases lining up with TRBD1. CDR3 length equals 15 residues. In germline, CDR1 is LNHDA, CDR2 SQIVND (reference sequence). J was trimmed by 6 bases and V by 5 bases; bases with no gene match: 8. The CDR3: CASSLSGTGIQPQHF. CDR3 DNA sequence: TGTGCCAGTAGTCTCTCCGGGACAGGGATTCAGCCCCAGCATTTT.

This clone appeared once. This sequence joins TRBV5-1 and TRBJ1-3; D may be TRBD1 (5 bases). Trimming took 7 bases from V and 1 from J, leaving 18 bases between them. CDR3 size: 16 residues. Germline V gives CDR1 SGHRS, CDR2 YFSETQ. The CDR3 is CASGQGGGKSGNTIYF. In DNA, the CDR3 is TGCGCCAGCGGACAAGGTGGGGGGAAGTCTGGAAACACCATATATTTT.

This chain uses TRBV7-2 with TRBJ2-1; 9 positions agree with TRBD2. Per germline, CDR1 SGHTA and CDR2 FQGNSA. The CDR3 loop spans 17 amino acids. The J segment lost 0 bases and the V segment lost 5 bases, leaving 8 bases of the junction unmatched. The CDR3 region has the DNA TGTGCCAGCAGCCCCGGACTAGCGCTAAGCTCCTACAATGAGCAGTTCTTC. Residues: CASSPGLALSSYNEQFF.

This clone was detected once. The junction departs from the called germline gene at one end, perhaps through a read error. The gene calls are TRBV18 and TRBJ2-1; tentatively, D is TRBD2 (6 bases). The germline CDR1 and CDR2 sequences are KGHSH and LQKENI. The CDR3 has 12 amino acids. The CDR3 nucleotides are TGTGCCAGCTCACAGCGCAGGGAGGAGCCGTTCTTC. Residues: CASSQRREEPFF. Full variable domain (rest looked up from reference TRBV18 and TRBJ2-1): NAGVMQNPRHLVRRRGQEARLRCSPMKGHSHVYWYRQLPEEGLKFMVYLQKENIIDESGMPKERFSAEFPKEGPSILRIQQVVRGDSAAYFCASSQRREEPFFGPGTRLTVL.